These 2 T cell receptor beta chains share one sample of origin, sequenced in a study of CD8+CD57+ T cells in acquired aplastic anemia. Genomic DNA provided the template from which TCR beta VDJ and CDR3 profiles were obtained. TCRdb ran MiXCR on the reads and lists one entry per CDR3 protein. Of around 250,000 distinct CDR3 sequences listed, 45% to 70% are singletons. The sequencing input was sorted CD4+, CD8+, or CD8+CD57+ T cells (not recorded which) from PBMCs. The receptors here all came from a human donor with severe aplastic anemia or a healthy control (not recorded which).

This chain connects TRBV7-8 to TRBJ1-2, with a tentative D call TRBD1 (6 bases). CDR3 size: 17 residues. Trimming took 2 bases from V and 4 from J, leaving 20 bases between them. The V gene's germline CDR1 is SGHVS and CDR2 FQNEAQ. The CDR3 spells CASSLLPQGLVGYGYTF. The CDR3 bases are TGTGCCAGCAGCTTATTGCCACAGGGCCTGGTTGGCTATGGCTACACCTTC.

About this clonotype: A much bigger clone sits one base away, suggesting this may be a read error. The chain combines TRBV27 with TRBJ2-1; no clear D gene. Trimming shortened V by 5 bases and J by 8 bases, and 16 bases separated the two germline ends. The CDR3 is made up of 14 amino acids. From germline, CDR1 is MNHEY and CDR2 SMNVEV (reference sequence). CDR3 nucleotide sequence: TGTGCCAGCAGTCCTTTCCAAGTGAACGATGAGCAGTTCTTC. It encodes CASSPFQVNDEQFF.